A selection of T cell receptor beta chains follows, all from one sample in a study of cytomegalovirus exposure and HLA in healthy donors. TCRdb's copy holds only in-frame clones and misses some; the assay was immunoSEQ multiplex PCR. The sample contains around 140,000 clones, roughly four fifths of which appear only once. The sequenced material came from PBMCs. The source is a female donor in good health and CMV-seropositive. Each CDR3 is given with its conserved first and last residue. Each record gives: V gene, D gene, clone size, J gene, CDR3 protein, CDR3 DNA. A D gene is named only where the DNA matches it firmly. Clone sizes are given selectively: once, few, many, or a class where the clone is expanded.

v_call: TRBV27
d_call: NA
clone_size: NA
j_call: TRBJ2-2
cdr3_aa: CASSPGTVPNTGELFF
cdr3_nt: TGTGCCAGCAGTCCTGGGACTGTACCGAACACCGGGGAGCTGTTTTTT

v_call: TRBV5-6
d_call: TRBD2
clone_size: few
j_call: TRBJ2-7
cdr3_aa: CASSKGLAGPYEQYF
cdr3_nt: TGTGCCAGCAGCAAGGGACTAGCGGGGCCCTACGAGCAGTACTTC

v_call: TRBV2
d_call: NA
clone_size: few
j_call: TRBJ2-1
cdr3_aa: CASSGQGRYNEQFF
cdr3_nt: TGTGCCAGCAGTGGTCAGGGCCGCTACAATGAGCAGTTCTTC

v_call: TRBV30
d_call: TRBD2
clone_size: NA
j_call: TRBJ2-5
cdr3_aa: CAWSVFSGGDQETQYF
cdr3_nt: TGTGCCTGGAGTGTTTTTAGCGGGGGGGACCAAGAGACCCAGTACTTC

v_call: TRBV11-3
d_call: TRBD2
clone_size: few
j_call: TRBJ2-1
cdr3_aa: CASSLGAGVPNEQFF
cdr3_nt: TGTGCCAGCAGCTTAGGAGCGGGAGTACCCAATGAGCAGTTCTTC

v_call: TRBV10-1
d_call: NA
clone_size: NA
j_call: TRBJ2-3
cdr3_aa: CASSEIRGLSTDTQYF
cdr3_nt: TGCGCCAGCAGTGAGATCCGGGGACTTAGCACAGATACGCAGTATTTT

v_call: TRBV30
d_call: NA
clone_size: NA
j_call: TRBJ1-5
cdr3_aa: CAWRGGCNQPQHF
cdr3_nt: TGTGCCTGGAGGGGGGGTTGCAATCAGCCCCAGCATTTT

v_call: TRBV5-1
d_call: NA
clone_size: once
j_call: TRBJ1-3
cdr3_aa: CASSLLLGGGRAGNTIYF
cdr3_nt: TGCGCCAGCAGCTTGCTCTTGGGAGGAGGAAGGGCTGGAAACACCATATATTTT

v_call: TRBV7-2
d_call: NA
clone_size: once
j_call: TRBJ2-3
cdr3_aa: CASSLAASVSMQYF
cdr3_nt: TGTGCCAGCAGCTTAGCCGCTAGCGTATCTATGCAGTATTTT

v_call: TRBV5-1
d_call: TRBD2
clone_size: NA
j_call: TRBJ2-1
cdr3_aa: CASSWLAGGSNEQFF
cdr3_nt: TGCGCCAGCAGCTGGCTAGCGGGGGGTTCTAATGAGCAGTTCTTC

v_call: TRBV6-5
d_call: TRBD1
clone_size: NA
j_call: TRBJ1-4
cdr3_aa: CASSPQTGTEKLFF
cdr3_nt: TGTGCCAGCAGTCCGCAGACAGGGACCGAAAAACTGTTTTTT

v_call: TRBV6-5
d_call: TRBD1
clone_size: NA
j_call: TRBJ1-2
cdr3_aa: CASSYSGTGPMGYTF
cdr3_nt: TGTGCCAGCAGTTACTCGGGGACAGGGCCGATGGGCTACACCTTC

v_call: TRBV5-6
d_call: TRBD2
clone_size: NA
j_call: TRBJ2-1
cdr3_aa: CASSLISGGAKNNEQFF
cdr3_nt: TGTGCCAGCAGCTTGATTAGCGGGGGGGCCAAGAACAATGAGCAGTTCTTC

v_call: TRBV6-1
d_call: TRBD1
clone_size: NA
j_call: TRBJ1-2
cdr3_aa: CASRYTPSGGKGYTF
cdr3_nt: TGTGCCAGCAGATACACCCCTTCAGGGGGGAAAGGCTACACCTTC

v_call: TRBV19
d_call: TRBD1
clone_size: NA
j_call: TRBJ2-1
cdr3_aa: CASSIGQGYNEQFF
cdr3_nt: TGTGCCAGTAGTATTGGACAGGGGTACAATGAGCAGTTCTTC

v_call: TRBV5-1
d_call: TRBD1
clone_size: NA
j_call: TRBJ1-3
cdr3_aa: CASSLALGQGNTIYF
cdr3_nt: TGCGCCAGCAGCTTGGCCCTTGGACAGGGGAACACCATATATTTT

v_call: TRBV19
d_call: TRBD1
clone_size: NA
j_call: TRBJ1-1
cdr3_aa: CASSMSRTGMNTEAFF
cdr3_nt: TGTGCCAGTAGTATGAGTCGGACAGGGATGAACACTGAAGCTTTCTTT

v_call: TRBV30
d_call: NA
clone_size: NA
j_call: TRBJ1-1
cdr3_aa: CAWTGTEAFF
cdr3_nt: TGTGCCTGGACGGGGACTGAAGCTTTCTTT

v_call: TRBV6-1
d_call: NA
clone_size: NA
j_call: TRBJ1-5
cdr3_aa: CASSEMQAGNQPQHF
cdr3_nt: TGTGCCAGCAGTGAAATGCAGGCTGGCAATCAGCCCCAGCATTTT

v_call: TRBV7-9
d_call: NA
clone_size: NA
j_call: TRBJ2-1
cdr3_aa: CASRPNSLVHEQFF
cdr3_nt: TGTGCCAGCAGACCGAATAGTCTAGTACATGAGCAGTTCTTC

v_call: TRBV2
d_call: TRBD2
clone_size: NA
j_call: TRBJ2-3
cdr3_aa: CASSLLGLAGGTDTQYF
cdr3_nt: TGTGCCAGCAGTTTATTGGGACTAGCGGGGGGCACAGATACGCAGTATTTT

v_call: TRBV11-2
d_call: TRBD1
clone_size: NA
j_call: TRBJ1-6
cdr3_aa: CASGTGTRSPLHF
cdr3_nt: TGTGCCAGCGGGACAGGCACTAGGTCACCCCTCCACTTT

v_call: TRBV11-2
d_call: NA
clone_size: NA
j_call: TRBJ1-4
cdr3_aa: CASRFAGEEKLFF
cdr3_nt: TGTGCCAGCAGGTTCGCGGGCGAGGAAAAACTGTTTTTT

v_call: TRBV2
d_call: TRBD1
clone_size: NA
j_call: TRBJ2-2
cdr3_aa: CASSEAPRTGTGELFF
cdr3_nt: TGTGCCAGCAGTGAAGCGCCTCGGACAGGAACCGGGGAGCTGTTTTTT

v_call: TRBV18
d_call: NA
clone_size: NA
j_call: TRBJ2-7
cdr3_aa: CASSPRFTSSYEQYF
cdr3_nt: TGTGCCAGCTCACCACGTTTCACTAGCTCCTACGAGCAGTACTTC

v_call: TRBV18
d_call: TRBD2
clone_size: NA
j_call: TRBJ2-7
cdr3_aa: CASSNLAGTYEQYF
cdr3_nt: TGTGCCAGCTCAAATCTAGCGGGTACTTACGAGCAGTACTTC

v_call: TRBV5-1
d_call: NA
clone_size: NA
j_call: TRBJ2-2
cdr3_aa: CASSQGPRSNTGELFF
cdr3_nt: TGCGCCAGCAGCCAGGGCCCCAGGTCGAACACCGGGGAGCTGTTTTTT

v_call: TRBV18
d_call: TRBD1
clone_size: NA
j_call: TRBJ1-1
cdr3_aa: CASSPLDRTMNTEAFF
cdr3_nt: TGTGCCAGCTCACCACTGGACAGGACTATGAACACTGAAGCTTTCTTT

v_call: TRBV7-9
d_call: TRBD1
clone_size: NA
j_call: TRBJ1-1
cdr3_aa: CASSLLQGRTEAFF
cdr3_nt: TGTGCCAGCAGCTTACTACAGGGGAGGACTGAAGCTTTCTTT

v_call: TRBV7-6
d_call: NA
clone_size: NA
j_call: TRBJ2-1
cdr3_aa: CASSLVGQSYNEQFF
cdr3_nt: TGTGCCAGCAGCTTAGTAGGACAGTCCTACAATGAGCAGTTCTTC

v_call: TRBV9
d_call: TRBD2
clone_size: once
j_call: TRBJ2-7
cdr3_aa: CASSPGLADSYEQYF
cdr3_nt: TGCGCCAGCAGCCCAGGACTAGCGGACTCCTACGAGCAGTACTTC

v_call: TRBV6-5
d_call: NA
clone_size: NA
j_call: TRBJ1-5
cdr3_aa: CASSLRQQNQPQHF
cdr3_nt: TGTGCCAGCAGTCTTAGACAGCAAAATCAGCCCCAGCATTTT

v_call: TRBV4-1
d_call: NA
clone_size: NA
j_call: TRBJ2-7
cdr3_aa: CASSQTPGDSYEQYF
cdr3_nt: TGCGCCAGCAGCCAAACCCCCGGGGACTCCTACGAGCAGTACTTC

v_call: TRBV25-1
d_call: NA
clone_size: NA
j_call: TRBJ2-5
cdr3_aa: CASSESITSSETQYF
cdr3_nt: TGTGCCAGCAGTGAATCCATAACTAGCTCAGAGACCCAGTACTTC

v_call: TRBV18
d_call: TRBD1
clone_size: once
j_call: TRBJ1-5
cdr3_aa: CASSQPGQDGNQPQHF
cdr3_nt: TGTGCCAGCTCACAACCGGGACAGGATGGCAATCAGCCCCAGCATTTT

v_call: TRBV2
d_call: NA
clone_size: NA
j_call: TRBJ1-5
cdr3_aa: CASSVNRMSNQPQHF
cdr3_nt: TGTGCCAGCAGTGTTAACAGGATGAGCAATCAGCCCCAGCATTTT

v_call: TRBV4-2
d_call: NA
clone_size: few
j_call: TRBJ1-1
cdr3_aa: CASSHAQATTEAFF
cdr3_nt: TGTGCCAGCAGCCATGCACAGGCTACCACTGAAGCTTTCTTT

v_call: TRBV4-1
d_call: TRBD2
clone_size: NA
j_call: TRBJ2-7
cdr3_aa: CASSRLLAGGNYEQYF
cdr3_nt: TGCGCCAGCAGCCGCTTACTAGCGGGAGGCAACTACGAGCAGTACTTC

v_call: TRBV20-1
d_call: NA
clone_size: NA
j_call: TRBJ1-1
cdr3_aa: CRGGLNTEAFF
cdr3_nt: TGCAGGGGGGGGTTGAACACTGAAGCTTTCTTT

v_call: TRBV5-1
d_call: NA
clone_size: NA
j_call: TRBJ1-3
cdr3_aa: CASSQASGNTIYF
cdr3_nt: TGCGCCAGCTCTCAAGCCTCTGGAAACACCATATATTTT

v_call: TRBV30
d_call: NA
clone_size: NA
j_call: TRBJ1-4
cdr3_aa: CAWSVSGLKLFF
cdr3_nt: TGTGCCTGGAGTGTTTCAGGGTTAAAACTGTTTTTT

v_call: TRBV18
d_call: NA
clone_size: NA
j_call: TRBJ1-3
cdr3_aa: CASSPGPAGNTIYF
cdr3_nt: TGTGCCAGCTCACCAGGCCCTGCTGGAAACACCATATATTTT

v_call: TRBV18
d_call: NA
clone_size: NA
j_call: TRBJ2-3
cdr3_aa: CASSPPEVRDTQYF
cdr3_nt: TGTGCCAGCTCACCACCGGAGGTCCGGGATACGCAGTATTTT

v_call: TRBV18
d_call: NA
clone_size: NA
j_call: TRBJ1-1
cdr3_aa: CASSPLIDTEAFF
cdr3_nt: TGTGCCAGCTCACCGTTAATAGACACTGAAGCTTTCTTT

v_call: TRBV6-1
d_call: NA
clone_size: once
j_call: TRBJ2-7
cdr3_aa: CASRGGQKFYEQYF
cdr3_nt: TGTGCCAGCAGGGGGGGACAGAAATTCTACGAGCAGTACTTC

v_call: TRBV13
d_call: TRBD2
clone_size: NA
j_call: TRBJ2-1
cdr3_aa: CASSSQRGGSYNEQFF
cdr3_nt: TGTGCCAGCAGCTCACAGCGGGGGGGCTCCTACAATGAGCAGTTCTTC